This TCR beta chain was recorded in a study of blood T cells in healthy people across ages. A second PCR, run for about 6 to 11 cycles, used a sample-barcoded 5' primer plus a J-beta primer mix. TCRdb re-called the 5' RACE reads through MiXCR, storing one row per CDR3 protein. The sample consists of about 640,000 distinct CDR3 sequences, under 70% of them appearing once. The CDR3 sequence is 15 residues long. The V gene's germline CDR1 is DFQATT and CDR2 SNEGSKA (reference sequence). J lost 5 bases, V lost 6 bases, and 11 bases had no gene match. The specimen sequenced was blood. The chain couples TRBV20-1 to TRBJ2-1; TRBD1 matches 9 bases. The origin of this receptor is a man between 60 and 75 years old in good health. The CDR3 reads CSAGDRARSHNEQFF. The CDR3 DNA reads TGCAGTGCCGGGGACAGGGCCAGGTCCCACAATGAGCAGTTCTTC.